Detailed here is one T cell receptor beta chain. What antigen it recognizes has not been identified. No base qualities exist here, and no much larger clone lies one base off it. The treatment or condition label on this specimen signifies: live attenuated yellow fever vaccine strain. At every blood-draw timepoint, two biological replicates of bulk PBMCs were collected. PBMCs were isolated from peripheral blood using a standard Ficoll-Paque protocol. TriZol was used to extract RNA from bulk PBMCs, CD4 and CD8 fractions, and dextramer-positive and dextramer-negative fractions. This entry comes from a study of T cells after yellow fever vaccination (dated by TCRdb to between 2018 and 2020). Regarding the complete study: Libraries from fractions with low cell numbers were prepared with the SMART-Seq v4 Ultra Low Input RNA kit. Bulk TCR alpha and beta repertoires were sequenced longitudinally to track T-cell clones before and after primary and booster YFV17D yellow fever vaccination. Blood was collected at multiple timepoints before and after primary and secondary immunization, and bulk PBMC replicates and cell subsets were isolated. Two healthy male donors, one aged 18 to 30 and one aged 30 to 40 years, made up the cohort. General conclusions and limits of the study: Because the study included only two donors, the extent to which the findings can be generalized is limited. Computational filtering was needed because FACS-sorted repertoires could contain abundant contaminating clonotypes from the bulk population. A small share of clonotypes was detected in both CD4 and CD8 compartments, with the overlap likely arising from convergent recombination. After the booster, most clones that had expanded after primary vaccination were detected again (around 96% of CD4 and 70% to 90% of CD8), suggesting broad maintenance of memory. Compared with the primary T-cell response, the secondary T-cell response was weaker but faster, peaking on day 5 rather than day 15.

According to the germline V gene, CDR1 reads SGHRS and CDR2 reads YFSETQ. V loses 3 bases of germline sequence and J loses 4 bases, and the interval between the two ends is 10 bases. The CDR3, from cysteine to phenylalanine, totals 13 residues. The CDR3 DNA has 39 bases and is translated from base 1. Synthesis of TCR cDNA relied on 5'RACE template switching, a step that introduced a universal primer site along with unique molecular identifiers. Priming of cDNA synthesis was performed from both the TCR alpha and TCR beta constant segments. Library amplification used two PCR steps, and the second PCR step added sample barcodes and sequencing adapters. Sequencing of the libraries was done on either Illumina HiSeq 2500 (2x100 bp) or NovaSeq (2x150 bp). The original pipeline was this. Demultiplexing of reads and collapsing into UMI consensus sequences were performed with MIGEC, and V(D)J alignment was carried out with MiXCR. Vaccine-responding clonotypes were defined with edgeR using replicate PBMC samples, requiring FDR below 0.01 and a log2 fold change above 5 up to day 15. Each bulk clonotype received a CD4 or CD8 identity based on whether the sequenced CD4 or CD8 repertoire contained that clonotype at higher abundance. The raw public data were reprocessed by TCRdb itself: fastp quality trimming at Q25, MiXCR clonotype calling, in-frame beta chains only. Each entry merges the rows of one CDR3 protein and shows their most common DNA and genes. TCRdb's processing, not the study's, gives the V and J calls here. The sample records about 550,000 distinct CDR3 sequences, under 25% of which are singletons. The biggest ten clones account for 14% of the sample.

This material consisted of PBMCs, taken 15 days after the yellow fever booster vaccination. The chain is assembled from TRBV5-1 and TRBJ1-2, with the D gene uncertain. The receptor comes from a man aged 30 to 39 who received the YFV17D yellow fever vaccine. The DNA sequence is given as TGCGCCAGCAGCTACACCGCGGGCTATGGCTACACCTTC. Translated, it reads CASSYTAGYGYTF. Joined to the reference TRBV5-1 and TRBJ1-2 proteins, this CDR3 gives the full variable domain: KAGVTQTPRYLIKTRGQQVTLSCSPISGHRSVSWYQQTPGQGLQFLFEYFSETQRNKGNFPGRFSGRQFSNSRSEMNVSTLELGDSALYLCASSYTAGYGYTFGSGTRLTVV.